One sample yielded the 9 T cell receptor beta chains listed below, sequenced in a study of T cells in Graves' hyperthyroidism and ophthalmopathy. RNA transcripts provided the source from which TCR beta CDR3 regions were amplified. With the HTBI primer set, the TCR CDR3 went through a first round of RT-PCR. TCRdb redid the calling of the multiplex PCR reads with MiXCR, one entry per CDR3 protein. Among some 800,000 distinct CDR3 sequences listed, roughly 40% were seen once. The source material was blood. These receptors all stem from a young man with Graves' hyperthyroidism.

The chain employs TRBV2 and TRBJ2-5, with D perhaps matching TRBD2 (6 bases). From germline, CDR1 is SNHLY and CDR2 FYNNEI. V was trimmed by 5 bases and J by 5 bases, leaving 15 bases between them. The CDR3 loop spans 14 amino acids. Written as DNA, the CDR3 is TGTGCCAGCAGTTACCTAGCCGCGGGGGAGACCCAGTACTTC. Its translation is CASSYLAAGETQYF.

The chain has TRBV5-1 and TRBJ2-5; D not resolved. Germline assignment: CDR1 SGHRS and CDR2 YFSETQ. The CDR3 sequence is 15 residues long. The germline V and J ends were trimmed by 7 bases and 3 bases, with 19 bases remaining between them. As DNA, the CDR3 is TGCGCCAGCGGCCGGGTGTACGAGGTGGAAGAGACCCAGTACTTC. Translated: CASGRVYEVEETQYF.

This chain connects TRBV5-1 to TRBJ2-7; D unresolved. CDR3 size: 13 residues. Trimming took 4 bases from V and 0 from J, leaving 8 bases between them. Germline CDR1 SGHRS, CDR2 YFSETQ. In nucleotides, the CDR3 is TGCGCCAGCAGCGAATCTCTCTCCTACGAGCAGTACTTC. It encodes CASSESLSYEQYF. Full variable domain (missing parts from reference TRBV5-1 and TRBJ2-7): KAGVTQTPRYLIKTRGQQVTLSCSPISGHRSVSWYQQTPGQGLQFLFEYFSETQRNKGNFPGRFSGRQFSNSRSEMNVSTLELGDSALYLCASSESLSYEQYFGPGTRLTVT.

The rearrangement joins TRBV15 to TRBJ1-1; 11 bases align to TRBD1. Germline loops: CDR1 LNHNV, CDR2 YYDKDF (reference sequence). V lost 3 bases to trimming and J lost 5 bases; unmatched junction nucleotides: 5. The CDR3 is 15 amino acids. The CDR3 region has the DNA TGTGCCACCAGCAGCGACGGGACAGGGGGGACTGAAGCTTTCTTT. It specifies CATSSDGTGGTEAFF. The variable domain in full, with the rest retrieved from reference TRBV15 and TRBJ1-1, is DAMVIQNPRYQVTQFGKPVTLSCSQTLNHNVMYWYQQKSSQAPKLLFHYYDKDFNNEADTPDNFQSRRPNTSFCFLDIRSPGLGDTAMYLCATSSDGTGGTEAFFGQGTRLTVV.

This clonotype was seen many times. The chain links TRBV19 to TRBJ1-6; D is uncertain. Germline lookup yields CDR1 LNHDA and CDR2 SQIVND (reference sequence). This CDR3 contains 13 residues. Between the trimmed V and J ends, which lost 5 bases and 7 bases, there was a span of 9 bases. The CDR3 DNA follows: TGTGCCAGTAGTGCATTACAGAATTCACCCCTCCACTTT. It is translated as CASSALQNSPLHF.

This clonotype was recorded a few times. The CDR3 protein is CATSKRDTDTQYF. In DNA, the CDR3 is TGTGCCACCAGCAAGCGGGACACAGATACGCAGTATTTT. V usage is TRBV15 and J usage is TRBJ2-3; 7 nucleotides align to TRBD2. The CDR3 consists of 13 residues. V shed 4 bases and J 2 bases; nucleotides not matched to a gene: 0. CDR1 and CDR2 (germline): LNHNV, YYDKDF (reference sequence). Full variable domain (missing parts from reference TRBV15 and TRBJ2-3): DAMVIQNPRYQVTQFGKPVTLSCSQTLNHNVMYWYQQKSSQAPKLLFHYYDKDFNNEADTPDNFQSRRPNTSFCFLDIRSPGLGDTAMYLCATSKRDTDTQYFGPGTRLTVL.

This clonotype has more than one count but fewer than ten. The chain uses TRBV20-1 and TRBJ1-1; a weak D match, TRBD1 (5 bases). Germline assignment: CDR1 DFQATT and CDR2 SNEGSKA (reference sequence). Trimming took off 3 bases at V and 4 bases at J, with 9 bases between the two ends. The CDR3 loop spans 12 amino acids. CDR3 bases: TGCAGTGCTAGTATGGGGGGCACTGAAGCTTTCTTT. Amino acids: CSASMGGTEAFF.

The V gene is TRBV2, the J gene TRBJ2-5; TRBD2 matches at 8 bases. The ends lost 6 bases at V and 1 base at J; junction bases unmatched: 4. This CDR3 is built from 14 residues. Germline V gene data show CDR1 as SNHLY and CDR2 as FYNNEI. The CDR3 is CASSWTSFQETQYF. The DNA for the CDR3 is TGTGCCAGCAGCTGGACTAGCTTCCAAGAGACCCAGTACTTC.

This clonotype came up a few times. The chain uses TRBV2 and TRBJ1-2; tentative D call: TRBD1 (5 bases). This CDR3 is built from 12 residues. Between the trimmed V and J ends, which lost 8 bases and 5 bases, there was a span of 12 bases. CDR1 and CDR2 (germline): SNHLY, FYNNEI. CDR3 sequence reads: CASGGLAYGYTF. The CDR3 nucleotides are TGTGCCAGCGGGGGACTAGCATATGGCTACACCTTC.